This T cell receptor (beta chain) was found in a study of cytomegalovirus exposure and HLA in healthy donors. Whole-study context: Drawn from HLA-typed donors, around 85 million unique TCRs were held in an early data release. Membership in the Caucasian-associated ancestry cluster was found for 81% of roughly 400 genotyped donors. Study-level findings and limits: For cytomegalovirus status, the classifier reportedly gave diagnoses with high specificity and sensitivity.

Donors likely had unrecorded immune exposures despite being nominally healthy when sampled. The germline V gene encodes CDR1 MDHEN and CDR2 SYDVKM. The CDR3 has 15 residues. About this clone: What it binds is unknown.

Primers: 60 Vbeta forward and 13 Jbeta reverse. Produced via immunoSEQ multiplex PCR; TCRdb's table is partial and in-frame only. This table holds around 58,000 clones, about three quarters found once. Sequencing input: PBMCs. V usage is TRBV28 and J usage is TRBJ2-5; maybe TRBD1 (5 bases). The J call may be mistaken, given a closer DNA end match to TRBJ2-7. The source is a female donor in good health and CMV-seronegative. The CDR3 is CASSSPPTGSYEQYF. The CDR3 nucleotides are TGTGCCAGCAGTTCCCCGCCCACAGGTTCCTACGAGCAGTACTTC.